This TCR beta chain was recorded in a study of T-cell reconstitution after alpha-beta-depleted transplantation in children. With regard to this clonotype: Its antigen remains unidentified.

The study's findings and limits: After transplant, high TCRbeta diversity at day 60 in some patients arose from surviving recipient T cells and thymic progenitors. At the one-year point after transplant, T-cell counts and TCRbeta diversity were found to come mostly from T cells that had been newly produced. Expanded clones from the graft, numbering several hundred, reportedly supplied alpha-beta T cells about two months after transplant.

This CDR3 has 16 residues. V was cut by 1 base and J by 2 bases, with 16 bases left in between. Looked up from germline, CDR1 is DFQATT and CDR2 is SNEGSKA (reference sequence). The library targeted TCRbeta and was prepared with unique molecular identifiers. TCRdb re-analysed the PCR reads in MiXCR, keeping a single row per CDR3 protein. This sample has about 340,000 distinct CDR3 sequences, with 15% to 20% found just once. The chain employs TRBV20-1 and TRBJ2-3, with D perhaps matching TRBD2 (6 bases). Here the sequenced sample was PBMCs, mostly from graft donor cells, taken 360 days after TCRalphabeta/CD19-depleted stem cell transplant. The source of this sequence is a male patient between 2 and 9 years old who had a stem cell transplant for acute lymphoblastic leukemia, so the T cells may come from the graft donor. DNA of the CDR3: TGCAGTGCTAGAGCTCGTAAGGGGACTTTCACAGATACGCAGTATTTT. Translating it yields CSARARKGTFTDTQYF.